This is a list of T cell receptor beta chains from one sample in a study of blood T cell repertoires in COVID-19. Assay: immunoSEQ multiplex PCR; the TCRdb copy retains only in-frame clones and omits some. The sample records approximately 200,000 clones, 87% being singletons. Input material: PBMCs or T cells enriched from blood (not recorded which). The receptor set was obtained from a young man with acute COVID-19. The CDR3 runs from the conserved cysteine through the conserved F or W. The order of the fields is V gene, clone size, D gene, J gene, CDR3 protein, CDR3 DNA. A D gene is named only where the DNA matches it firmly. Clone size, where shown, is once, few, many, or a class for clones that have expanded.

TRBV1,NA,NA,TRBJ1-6,CTSSQGGFSSPLHF,TGCACCAGCAGCCAAGGAGGGTTTAGTTCACCCCTCCACTTT
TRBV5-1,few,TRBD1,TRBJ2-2,CASSRNDRAGTGELFF,TGCGCCAGCAGTCGAAACGACAGGGCCGGCACCGGGGAGCTGTTTTTT
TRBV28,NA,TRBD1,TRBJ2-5,CASSPGDREETQYF,TGTGCCAGCAGTCCCGGGGACAGGGAGGAGACCCAGTACTTC
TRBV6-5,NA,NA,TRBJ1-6,CASSYEPGNSPLHF,TGTGCCAGCAGTTACGAGCCAGGCAATTCACCCCTCCACTTT
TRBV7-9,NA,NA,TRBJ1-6,CATVQGIGNSPLHF,TGTGCCACCGTCCAGGGGATCGGGAATTCACCCCTCCACTTT
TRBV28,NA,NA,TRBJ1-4,CASSGAWSDSPRKLFF,TGTGCCAGCAGTGGGGCATGGAGCGACAGTCCACGAAAACTGTTTTTT
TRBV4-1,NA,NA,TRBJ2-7,CASSQDLSDTTQQYF,TGCGCCAGCAGCCAAGATCTTAGCGACACTACGCAGCAGTACTTC
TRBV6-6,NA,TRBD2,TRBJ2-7,CASSYVGGDYEQYF,TGTGCCAGCAGTTACGTGGGGGGGGATTACGAGCAGTACTTC
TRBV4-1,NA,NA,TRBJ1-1,CASSLPGGTPEAFF,TGCGCCAGCAGCCTACCCGGGGGTACGCCTGAAGCTTTCTTT
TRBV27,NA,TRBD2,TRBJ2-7,CASSRDYNYEQYF,TGTGCCAGCAGCCGGGACTATAATTACGAGCAGTACTTC
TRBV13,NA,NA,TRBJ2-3,CASSLYPEGTDTQYF,TGTGCCAGCAGCCTCTACCCGGAGGGCACAGATACGCAGTATTTT
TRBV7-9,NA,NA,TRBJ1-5,CASSLSNQPQHF,TGTGCCAGCAGCTTGAGTAATCAGCCCCAGCATTTT
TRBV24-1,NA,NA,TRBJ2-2,CATRRGGPRGFLFF,TGTGCCACCAGAAGGGGGGGACCGCGCGGCTTCCTGTTTTTT
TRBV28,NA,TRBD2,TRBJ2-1,CASSPSGLAGVEEQFF,TGTGCCAGCAGTCCATCGGGACTAGCGGGAGTAGAAGAGCAGTTCTTC
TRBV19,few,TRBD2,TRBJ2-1,CASSRTSGRVGDEQFF,TGTGCCAGTAGTAGGACTAGCGGGAGAGTTGGCGATGAGCAGTTCTTC
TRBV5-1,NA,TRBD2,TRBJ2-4,CASSLGSGTSVRLGNIQYF,TGCGCCAGCAGCTTAGGAAGTGGGACTAGCGTCAGGCTGGGGAACATTCAGTACTTC
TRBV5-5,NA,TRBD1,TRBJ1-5,CASSFSGTGVDGNQPQHF,TGTGCCAGCAGCTTTTCCGGGACAGGGGTTGATGGCAATCAGCCCCAGCATTTT
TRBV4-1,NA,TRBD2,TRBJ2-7,CASSPRTSGRAVEQYF,TGCGCCAGCAGCCCCAGGACTAGCGGGAGGGCAGTCGAGCAGTACTTC
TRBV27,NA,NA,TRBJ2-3,CASSYGRQSTDTQYF,TGTGCCAGCAGCTACGGTCGACAGAGCACAGATACGCAGTATTTT
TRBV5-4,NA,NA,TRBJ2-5,CASSLPDQETQYF,TGTGCCAGCAGCTTGCCTGACCAAGAGACCCAGTACTTC
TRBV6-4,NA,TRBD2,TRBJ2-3,CASSDSSGRDTQYF,TGTGCCAGCAGTGACTCTAGCGGGCGGGATACGCAGTATTTT
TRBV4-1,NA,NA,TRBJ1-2,CASSQDGHGYTF,TGCGCCAGCAGCCAAGATGGGCATGGCTACACCTTC
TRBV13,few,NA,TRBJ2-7,CASSVVGLGRPEQYF,TGTGCCAGCAGCGTCGTCGGGCTAGGGAGACCCGAGCAGTACTTC
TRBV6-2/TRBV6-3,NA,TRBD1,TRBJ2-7,CASSYFGTDGEQYF,TGTGCCAGCAGTTATTTCGGGACAGACGGCGAGCAGTACTTC
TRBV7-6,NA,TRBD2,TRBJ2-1,CASSLDVGTSGSVVYNEQFF,TGTGCCAGCAGCTTAGACGTCGGGACTAGCGGGAGCGTAGTCTACAATGAGCAGTTCTTC
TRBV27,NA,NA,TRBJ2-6,CASTLSGGSGANVLTF,TGTGCCAGCACTCTTTCTGGAGGCTCTGGGGCCAACGTCCTGACTTTC
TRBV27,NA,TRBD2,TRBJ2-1,CASRPMLAGPYNEQFF,TGTGCCAGCCGACCGATGTTAGCGGGACCCTACAATGAGCAGTTCTTC
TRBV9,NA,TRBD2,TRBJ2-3,CASSVGLAGDTDTQYF,TGTGCCAGCAGCGTAGGTCTAGCGGGGGACACAGATACGCAGTATTTT
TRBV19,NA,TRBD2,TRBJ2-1,CASSPGLAGGPGNEQFF,TGTGCCAGTAGTCCAGGACTAGCGGGAGGGCCCGGGAATGAGCAGTTCTTC
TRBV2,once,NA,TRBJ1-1,CASSDVSGGTEAFF,TGTGCCAGCAGTGACGTCTCGGGGGGCACTGAAGCTTTCTTT
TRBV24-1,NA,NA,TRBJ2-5,CATSDFTMGTQYF,TGTGCCACCAGTGATTTCACTATGGGGACCCAGTACTTC
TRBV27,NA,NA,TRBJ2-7,CASSIGTGPYEQYF,TGTGCCAGCAGTATCGGGACTGGACCCTACGAGCAGTACTTC
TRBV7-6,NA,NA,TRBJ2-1,CASSFYIFFSSYNEQFF,TGTGCCAGCAGCTTTTACATCTTTTTCAGCTCCTACAATGAGCAGTTCTTC
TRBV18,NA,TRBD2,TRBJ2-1,CASSSPKWASGRASYNEQFF,TGTGCCAGCTCATCGCCGAAATGGGCTAGCGGGAGAGCTTCCTACAATGAGCAGTTCTTC
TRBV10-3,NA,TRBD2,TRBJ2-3,CAIRTSGENTDTQYF,TGTGCCATCAGGACTAGCGGAGAAAACACAGATACGCAGTATTTT
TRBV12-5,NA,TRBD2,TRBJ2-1,CASKLAGAYNEQFF,TGTGCTAGCAAATTAGCGGGAGCTTACAATGAGCAGTTCTTC
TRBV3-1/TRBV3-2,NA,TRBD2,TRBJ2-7,CASSQDMGEGYEQYF,TGTGCCAGCAGCCAAGATATGGGGGAGGGCTACGAGCAGTACTTC
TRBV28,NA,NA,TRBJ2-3,CASRSTDTQYF,TGTGCCAGCCGTAGCACGGATACGCAGTATTTT
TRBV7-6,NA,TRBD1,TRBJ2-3,CASRPRGPFSTDTQYF,TGTGCCAGCAGACCAAGGGGGCCTTTCAGCACAGATACGCAGTATTTT
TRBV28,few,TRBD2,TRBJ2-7,CASSTGNLASGNSYEQYF,TGTGCCAGCAGTACGGGTAATTTGGCTAGCGGGAACTCCTACGAGCAGTACTTC
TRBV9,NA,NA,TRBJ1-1,CASSIGEGTEAFF,TGTGCCAGCAGCATAGGGGAGGGCACTGAAGCTTTCTTT
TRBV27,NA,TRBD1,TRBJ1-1,CASSLRDRTPRGTEAFF,TGTGCCAGCAGTTTAAGGGACAGGACCCCACGGGGGACTGAAGCTTTCTTT
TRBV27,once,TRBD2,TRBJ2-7,CASSLASAGGSYEQYF,TGTGCCAGCAGTTTAGCTTCGGCGGGAGGGTCCTACGAGCAGTACTTC
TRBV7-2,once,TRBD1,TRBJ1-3,CASSKAGTGSGNTIYF,TGTGCCAGCAGCAAAGCCGGGACAGGGTCTGGAAACACCATATATTTT